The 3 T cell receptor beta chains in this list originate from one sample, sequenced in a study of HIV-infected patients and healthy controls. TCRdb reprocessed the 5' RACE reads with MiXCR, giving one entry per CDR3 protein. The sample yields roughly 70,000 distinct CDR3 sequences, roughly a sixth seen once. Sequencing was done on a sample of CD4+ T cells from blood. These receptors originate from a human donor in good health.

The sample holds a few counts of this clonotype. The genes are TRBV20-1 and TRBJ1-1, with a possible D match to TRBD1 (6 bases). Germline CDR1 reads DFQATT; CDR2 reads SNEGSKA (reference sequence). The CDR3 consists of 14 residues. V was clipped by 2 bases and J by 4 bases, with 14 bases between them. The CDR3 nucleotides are TGCAGTGCTAGAAAACAGGGTTTGATCACTGAAGCTTTCTTT. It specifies CSARKQGLITEAFF.

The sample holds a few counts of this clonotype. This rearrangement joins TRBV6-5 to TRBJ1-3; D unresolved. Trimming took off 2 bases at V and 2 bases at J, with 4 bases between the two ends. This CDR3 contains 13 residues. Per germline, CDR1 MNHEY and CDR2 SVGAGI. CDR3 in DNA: TGTGCCAGCAGTTACAGGACTGGAAACACCATATATTTT. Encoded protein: CASSYRTGNTIYF.

The CDR3 nucleotides are TGTGCCAGCAGCCGGACCGCCAACTATGGCTACACCTTC. It codes for CASSRTANYGYTF. The chain employs TRBV7-2 and TRBJ1-2; D call uncertain. V was shortened by 5 bases and J by 2 bases, with 9 bases between the two germline ends. Germline-derived CDR1 and CDR2 are SGHTA and FQGNSA. The CDR3 spans 13 residues.